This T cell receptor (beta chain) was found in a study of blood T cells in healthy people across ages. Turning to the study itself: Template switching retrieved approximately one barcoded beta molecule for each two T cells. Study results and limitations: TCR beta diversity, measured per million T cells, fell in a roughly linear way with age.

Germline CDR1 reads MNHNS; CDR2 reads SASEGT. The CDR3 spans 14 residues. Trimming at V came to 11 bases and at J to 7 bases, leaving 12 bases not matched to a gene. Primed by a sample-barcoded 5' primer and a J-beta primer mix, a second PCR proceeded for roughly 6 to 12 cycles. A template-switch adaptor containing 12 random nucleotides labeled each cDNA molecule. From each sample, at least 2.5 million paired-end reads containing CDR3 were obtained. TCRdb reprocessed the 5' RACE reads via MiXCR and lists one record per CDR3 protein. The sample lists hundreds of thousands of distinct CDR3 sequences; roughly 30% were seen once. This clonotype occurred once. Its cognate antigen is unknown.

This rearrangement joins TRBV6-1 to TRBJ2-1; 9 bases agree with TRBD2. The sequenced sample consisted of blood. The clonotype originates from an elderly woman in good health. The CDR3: CAGNGGGARNEQFF. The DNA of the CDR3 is TGTGCCGGCAACGGCGGGGGGGCTCGGAATGAGCAGTTCTTC.